These T cell receptor beta chains were read from a single sample in a study of monozygotic twins with cystic fibrosis. Sequenced by immunoSEQ multiplex PCR; TCRdb stores in-frame clones only, minus some. The profile shows fewer than 20,000 clones, 95% to 97% of them singletons. Sequencing was done on a sample of blood. Source of these receptors: a girl aged 2 to 9 with cystic fibrosis. Both conserved end residues are part of each CDR3. A D gene is named only where the DNA matches it firmly. Where a row states a size, it is once, few, many or the class of an expanded clone; other rows omit it.

D gene: TRBD1
J gene: TRBJ1-1
clone size: .
V gene: TRBV7-2
CDR3 DNA: TGTGCCAGCAGCGTAGGACAGGGATGGAAGACTGAAGCTTTCTTT
CDR3 protein: CASSVGQGWKTEAFF

D gene: TRBD1
J gene: TRBJ2-5
clone size: .
V gene: TRBV14
CDR3 DNA: TGTGCCAGCAGCCAACCGCAGGGACGCCGGACAGGGGGTGGGACCCAGTACTTC
CDR3 protein: CASSQPQGRRTGGGTQYF

D gene: .
J gene: TRBJ1-3
clone size: .
V gene: TRBV19
CDR3 DNA: TGTGCCAGTAGTATGGGACTCCACTCTGGAAACACCATATATTTT
CDR3 protein: CASSMGLHSGNTIYF

D gene: .
J gene: TRBJ2-2
clone size: .
V gene: TRBV6-6
CDR3 DNA: TGTGCCAGCAGTTACTCGAAAGACACCGGGGAGCTGTTTTTT
CDR3 protein: CASSYSKDTGELFF

D gene: .
J gene: TRBJ1-1
clone size: .
V gene: TRBV6-5
CDR3 DNA: TGTGCCAGCAGTTACCATCCCTACACTGAAGCTTTCTTT
CDR3 protein: CASSYHPYTEAFF

D gene: .
J gene: TRBJ2-1
clone size: .
V gene: TRBV6-5
CDR3 DNA: TGTGCCAGCAGTTACTCGCCCTCAGGGATCAATGAGCAGTTCTTC
CDR3 protein: CASSYSPSGINEQFF

D gene: .
J gene: TRBJ2-7
clone size: .
V gene: TRBV9
CDR3 DNA: TGTGCCAGCAGCTCGGGCGGAGAGCAGTACTTC
CDR3 protein: CASSSGGEQYF

D gene: TRBD1
J gene: TRBJ2-3
clone size: .
V gene: TRBV19
CDR3 DNA: TGTGCCAGTAGTATACCGGGACAGGGGCTCCATACGCAGTATTTT
CDR3 protein: CASSIPGQGLHTQYF

D gene: .
J gene: TRBJ1-2
clone size: .
V gene: TRBV6-6
CDR3 DNA: TGTGCCAGCAGTGCCGGGACAAACTATGGCTACACCTTC
CDR3 protein: CASSAGTNYGYTF

D gene: .
J gene: TRBJ1-5
clone size: .
V gene: TRBV19
CDR3 DNA: TGTGCCAGTAGTATCTGGGGGTCAAGCAATCAGCCCCAGCATTTT
CDR3 protein: CASSIWGSSNQPQHF

D gene: .
J gene: TRBJ2-7
clone size: .
V gene: TRBV28
CDR3 DNA: TGTGCCAGCAGTCAAGAGGGGACAACCTACGAGCAGTACTTC
CDR3 protein: CASSQEGTTYEQYF

D gene: TRBD1
J gene: TRBJ1-3
clone size: .
V gene: TRBV19
CDR3 DNA: TGTGCCAGTAGTACAGGGACAGGAGCTGGAAACACCATATATTTT
CDR3 protein: CASSTGTGAGNTIYF

D gene: .
J gene: TRBJ2-4
clone size: .
V gene: TRBV10-3
CDR3 DNA: TGTGCCATCCTTAACGGGGGTTCAGCCAAAAACATTCAGTACTTC
CDR3 protein: CAILNGGSAKNIQYF

D gene: .
J gene: TRBJ1-4
clone size: .
V gene: TRBV29-1
CDR3 DNA: TGCAGCGTTAGCGGGGTTAATGAAAAACTGTTTTTT
CDR3 protein: CSVSGVNEKLFF

D gene: .
J gene: TRBJ1-1
clone size: .
V gene: TRBV7-8
CDR3 DNA: TGTGCCAGCAGCCCGTCGAGGGGGGGGGCGGGCACTGAAGCTTTCTTT
CDR3 protein: CASSPSRGGAGTEAFF

D gene: .
J gene: TRBJ2-2
clone size: .
V gene: TRBV9
CDR3 DNA: TGTGCCAGCAGCGTAGAGGGGGCGAACACCGGGGAGCTGTTTTTT
CDR3 protein: CASSVEGANTGELFF

D gene: .
J gene: TRBJ1-1
clone size: .
V gene: TRBV11-2
CDR3 DNA: TGTGCCAGCAGCCCAGGGGCCCAGAACACTGAAGCTTTCTTT
CDR3 protein: CASSPGAQNTEAFF

D gene: TRBD1
J gene: TRBJ1-1
clone size: .
V gene: TRBV18
CDR3 DNA: TGTGCCAGCTCACCAATGGTCCCAGGGGGCACTGAAGCTTTCTTT
CDR3 protein: CASSPMVPGGTEAFF

D gene: .
J gene: TRBJ1-2
clone size: .
V gene: TRBV29-1
CDR3 DNA: TGCAGCGCAACGGGACATTCTAACTATGGCTACACCTTC
CDR3 protein: CSATGHSNYGYTF

D gene: .
J gene: TRBJ1-2
clone size: .
V gene: TRBV18
CDR3 DNA: TGTGCCAGCTCGTCGGACAGCTCCTATGGCTACACCTTC
CDR3 protein: CASSSDSSYGYTF

D gene: .
J gene: TRBJ1-1
clone size: .
V gene: TRBV2
CDR3 DNA: TGTGCCAGCAGTGGTGGCGCAATGAACACTGAAGCTTTCTTT
CDR3 protein: CASSGGAMNTEAFF

D gene: .
J gene: TRBJ1-2
clone size: .
V gene: TRBV20-1
CDR3 DNA: TGCGTAGGGGCAAACTATGGCTACACCTTC
CDR3 protein: CVGANYGYTF

D gene: .
J gene: TRBJ2-1
clone size: .
V gene: TRBV5-6
CDR3 DNA: TGTGCCAGCAGCTTGGCCTATAGTGTTAAGCAGTTCTTC
CDR3 protein: CASSLAYSVKQFF

D gene: .
J gene: TRBJ1-3
clone size: .
V gene: TRBV19
CDR3 DNA: TGTGCCAGTAGTATTCTTCCGCGGGCAGGGGAGGACTCTGGAAACACCATATATTTT
CDR3 protein: CASSILPRAGEDSGNTIYF

D gene: .
J gene: TRBJ2-5
clone size: .
V gene: TRBV7-6
CDR3 DNA: TGTGCCAGCAGCTCGAGGGGGAGGGGACAAGAGACCCAGTACTTC
CDR3 protein: CASSSRGRGQETQYF

D gene: .
J gene: TRBJ1-1
clone size: .
V gene: TRBV19
CDR3 DNA: TGTGCCAGTAGTCCGGTCCCGAAGGGCACTGAAGCTTTCTTT
CDR3 protein: CASSPVPKGTEAFF

D gene: .
J gene: TRBJ1-1
clone size: .
V gene: TRBV27
CDR3 DNA: TGTGCCAGCAGGATCGGGTCCACTGAAGCTTTCTTT
CDR3 protein: CASRIGSTEAFF

D gene: .
J gene: TRBJ1-6
clone size: .
V gene: TRBV19
CDR3 DNA: TGTGCCAGTAGCCCCGAGGGGGGGATTTCACCCCTCCACTTT
CDR3 protein: CASSPEGGISPLHF

D gene: .
J gene: TRBJ1-1
clone size: .
V gene: TRBV6-5
CDR3 DNA: TGTGCCAGCAGTGGCAGGGTATACACTGAAGCTTTCTTT
CDR3 protein: CASSGRVYTEAFF

D gene: .
J gene: TRBJ1-5
clone size: .
V gene: TRBV5-8
CDR3 DNA: TGTGCCAGCAGCTTGGCGGACTCAGAGTATCAGCCCCAGCATTTT
CDR3 protein: CASSLADSEYQPQHF

D gene: .
J gene: TRBJ2-1
clone size: .
V gene: TRBV29-1
CDR3 DNA: TGCAGCGTTCGGGTGCAGGGAGAGTGGTACAATGAGCAGTTCTTC
CDR3 protein: CSVRVQGEWYNEQFF

D gene: TRBD2
J gene: TRBJ2-7
clone size: .
V gene: TRBV10-3
CDR3 DNA: TGTGCCATACTAGCGGGGATGGGAGAGCAGTACTTC
CDR3 protein: CAILAGMGEQYF

D gene: TRBD1
J gene: TRBJ2-7
clone size: .
V gene: TRBV25-1
CDR3 DNA: TGTGCCAGCAGTGCGAGTTGGGTCGGGACAGGCTCCTACGAGCAGTACTTC
CDR3 protein: CASSASWVGTGSYEQYF

D gene: .
J gene: TRBJ1-6
clone size: .
V gene: TRBV6-5
CDR3 DNA: TGTGCCAGCACCACCTTACCAGCAGCCCTCCACTTT
CDR3 protein: CASTTLPAALHF

D gene: .
J gene: TRBJ1-4
clone size: .
V gene: TRBV19
CDR3 DNA: TGTGCCAGTAGCTGGTCCTCCTCGGGTGAAAAACTGTTTTTT
CDR3 protein: CASSWSSSGEKLFF

D gene: TRBD1
J gene: TRBJ2-1
clone size: .
V gene: TRBV4-3
CDR3 DNA: TGCGCCAGCAGCCAGTACCCGGACAGGGGGCTTTTCTTC
CDR3 protein: CASSQYPDRGLFF

D gene: .
J gene: TRBJ2-3
clone size: .
V gene: TRBV9
CDR3 DNA: TGTGCCAGCACTGAGAGAACCAACACAGATACGCAGTATTTT
CDR3 protein: CASTERTNTDTQYF

D gene: TRBD1
J gene: TRBJ1-6
clone size: .
V gene: TRBV9
CDR3 DNA: TGTGCCAGCAGCGTAGAAGGGGACAGGGGTAATTCACCCCTCCACTTT
CDR3 protein: CASSVEGDRGNSPLHF

D gene: .
J gene: TRBJ2-5
clone size: once
V gene: TRBV4-1
CDR3 DNA: TGCGCCAGCAGCCAAGTAGTCTTATTCGGGACCCAGTACTTC
CDR3 protein: CASSQVVLFGTQYF

D gene: TRBD2
J gene: TRBJ2-3
clone size: .
V gene: TRBV9
CDR3 DNA: TGTGCCAGCAGCGTAGCGCTTGCGACTAGCGGGGTTCATACGCAGTATTTT
CDR3 protein: CASSVALATSGVHTQYF

D gene: TRBD1
J gene: TRBJ1-4
clone size: .
V gene: TRBV11-3
CDR3 DNA: TGTGCCAGCAGCTTAGCCTGGGACAGCGCAACTAATGAAAAACTGTTTTTT
CDR3 protein: CASSLAWDSATNEKLFF

D gene: TRBD2
J gene: TRBJ2-7
clone size: .
V gene: TRBV7-8
CDR3 DNA: TGTGCCAGCAGCTTCGGGGCAGCGGGGGGTAACGAGCAGTACTTC
CDR3 protein: CASSFGAAGGNEQYF

D gene: TRBD2
J gene: TRBJ2-5
clone size: .
V gene: TRBV7-6
CDR3 DNA: TGTGCCAGCAGCTCGTCGGCTAGCGGGGGAACCCAGTACTTC
CDR3 protein: CASSSSASGGTQYF

D gene: .
J gene: TRBJ1-6
clone size: .
V gene: TRBV9
CDR3 DNA: TGTGCCAGCAGCGAAGGGGGGAGGGATTCACCCCTCCACTTT
CDR3 protein: CASSEGGRDSPLHF

D gene: TRBD1
J gene: TRBJ1-1
clone size: few
V gene: TRBV19
CDR3 DNA: TGTGCCAGTAGAGACGACAGGGGGGTGAACACTGAAGCTTTCTTT
CDR3 protein: CASRDDRGVNTEAFF

D gene: .
J gene: TRBJ1-2
clone size: .
V gene: TRBV29-1
CDR3 DNA: TGCAGCGTTGGGGCAGGCCCCTATGGCTACACCTTC
CDR3 protein: CSVGAGPYGYTF

D gene: .
J gene: TRBJ1-6
clone size: .
V gene: TRBV28
CDR3 DNA: TGTGCCAGCTCCCTTAGGGGGGGCTGGGGGTCACCCCTCCACTTT
CDR3 protein: CASSLRGGWGSPLHF

D gene: TRBD2
J gene: TRBJ2-5
clone size: .
V gene: TRBV30
CDR3 DNA: TGTGCCTGGAGCGCCGGGACTAGATCCGGGGAGACCCAGTACTTC
CDR3 protein: CAWSAGTRSGETQYF

D gene: TRBD2
J gene: TRBJ2-7
clone size: .
V gene: TRBV7-9
CDR3 DNA: TGTGCCAGCAGCCCCCGTGGTAGCGGGGGAATCGGCGAGCAGTACTTC
CDR3 protein: CASSPRGSGGIGEQYF

D gene: .
J gene: TRBJ1-3
clone size: .
V gene: TRBV19
CDR3 DNA: TGTGCCAGCCATCCGGGGACTGGAAACACCATATATTTT
CDR3 protein: CASHPGTGNTIYF

D gene: TRBD1
J gene: TRBJ1-2
clone size: few
V gene: TRBV5-1
CDR3 DNA: TGCGCCAGCAGCTGGAGACAGGGGGCTGGGTATGGCTACACCTTC
CDR3 protein: CASSWRQGAGYGYTF

D gene: TRBD2
J gene: TRBJ2-1
clone size: .
V gene: TRBV4-1
CDR3 DNA: TGCGCCAGCAGCCACGAGACACGGGGGGGCCTACGTACATATGAGCAGTTCTTC
CDR3 protein: CASSHETRGGLRTYEQFF

D gene: .
J gene: TRBJ2-2
clone size: once
V gene: TRBV7-2
CDR3 DNA: TGTGCCAGCAGCTTAGTAGGGTGGGGCACCGGGGAGCTGTTTTTT
CDR3 protein: CASSLVGWGTGELFF